This passage covers 3 T cell receptor beta chains from one sample sequenced in a study of blood T cell repertoires in COVID-19. Sequencing was performed with immunoSEQ multiplex PCR; in TCRdb, only in-frame clones are kept and a portion is missing. Among 390,000 or so clones listed, roughly 86% were seen once. Sequencing was done on a sample of peripheral blood. The receptors shown here come from a woman aged 25 to 39 with COVID-19, enrolled during active disease.

This chain uses TRBV2 with TRBJ2-1; TRBD2 might be the D (6 bases). CDR3 size: 13 residues. The germline CDR1 and CDR2 sequences are SNHLY and FYNNEI. Trimming took 7 bases from V and 8 from J, leaving 15 bases between them. CDR3 loop: CASKGRSKHEQFF. CDR3 sequence (DNA): TGTGCCAGCAAGGGGAGGAGTAAGCATGAGCAGTTCTTC. The whole variable domain, remainder taken from reference TRBV2 and TRBJ2-1, is EPEVTQTPSHQVTQMGQEVILRCVPISNHLYFYWYRQILGQKVEFLVSFYNNEISEKSEIFDDQFSVERPDGSNFTLKIRSTKLEDSAMYFCASKGRSKHEQFFGPGTRLTVL.

This chain joins TRBV5-4 and TRBJ1-3; possible D gene TRBD1, 5 bases. The germline V gene encodes CDR1 SGHNT and CDR2 YYREEE (reference sequence). The CDR3 covers 14 residues. Trimming took off 4 bases at V and 9 bases at J, with 17 bases between the two ends. The CDR3 spells CASSETAGGGTIYF. CDR3 nucleotide sequence: TGTGCCAGCAGCGAGACGGCCGGGGGAGGCACCATATATTTT. Complete variable domain (other parts from reference TRBV5-4 and TRBJ1-3): ETGVTQSPTHLIKTRGQQVTLRCSSQSGHNTVSWYQQALGQGPQFIFQYYREEENGRGNFPPRFSGLQFPNYSSELNVNALELDDSALYLCASSETAGGGTIYFGEGSWLTVV.

This CDR3 is CSVTSRVKETQYF. The DNA for the CDR3 is TGCAGCGTTACTAGTAGGGTAAAAGAGACCCAGTACTTC. This chain links TRBV29-1 with TRBJ2-5, with D possibly matching TRBD2 (5 bases). This CDR3 is built from 13 residues. Trimming took 5 bases from V and 3 from J, leaving 13 bases between them. The germline V gene has CDR1 SQVTM and CDR2 ANQGSEA.